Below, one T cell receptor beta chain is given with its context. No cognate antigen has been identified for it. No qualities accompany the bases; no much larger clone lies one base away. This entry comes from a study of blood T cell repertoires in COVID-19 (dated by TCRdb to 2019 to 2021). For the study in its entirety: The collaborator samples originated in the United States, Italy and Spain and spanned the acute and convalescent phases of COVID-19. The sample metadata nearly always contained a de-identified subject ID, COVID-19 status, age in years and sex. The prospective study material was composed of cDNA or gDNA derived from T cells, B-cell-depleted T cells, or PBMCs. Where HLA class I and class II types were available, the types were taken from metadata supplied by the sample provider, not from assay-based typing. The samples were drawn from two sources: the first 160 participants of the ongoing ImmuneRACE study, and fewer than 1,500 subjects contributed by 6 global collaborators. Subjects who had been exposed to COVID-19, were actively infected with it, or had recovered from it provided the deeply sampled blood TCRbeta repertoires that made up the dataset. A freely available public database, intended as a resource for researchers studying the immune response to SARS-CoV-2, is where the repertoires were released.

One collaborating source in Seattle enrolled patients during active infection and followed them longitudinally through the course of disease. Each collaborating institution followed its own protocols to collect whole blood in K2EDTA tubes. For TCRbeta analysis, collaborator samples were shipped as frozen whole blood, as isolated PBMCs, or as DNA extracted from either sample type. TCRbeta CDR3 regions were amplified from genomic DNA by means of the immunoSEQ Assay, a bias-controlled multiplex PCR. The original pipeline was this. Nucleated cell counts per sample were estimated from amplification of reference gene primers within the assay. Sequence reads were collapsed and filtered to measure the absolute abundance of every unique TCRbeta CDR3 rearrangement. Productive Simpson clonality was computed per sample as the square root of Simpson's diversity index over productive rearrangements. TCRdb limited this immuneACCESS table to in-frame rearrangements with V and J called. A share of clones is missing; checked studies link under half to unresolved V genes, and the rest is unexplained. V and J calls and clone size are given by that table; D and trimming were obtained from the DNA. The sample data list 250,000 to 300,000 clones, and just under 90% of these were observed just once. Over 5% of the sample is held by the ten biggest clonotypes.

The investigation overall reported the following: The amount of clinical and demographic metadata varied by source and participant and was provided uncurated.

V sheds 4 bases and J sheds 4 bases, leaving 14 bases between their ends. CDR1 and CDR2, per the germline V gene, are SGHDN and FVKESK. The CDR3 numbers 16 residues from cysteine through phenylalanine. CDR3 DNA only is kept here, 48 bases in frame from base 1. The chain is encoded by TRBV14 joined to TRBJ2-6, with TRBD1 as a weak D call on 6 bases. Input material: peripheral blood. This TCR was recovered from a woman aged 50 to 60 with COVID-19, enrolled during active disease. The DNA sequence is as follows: TGTGCCAGCAGCCCACCCGCTACAGGGGGGGCCAACGTCCTGACTTTC. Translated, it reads CASSPPATGGANVLTF.